The source of this TCR beta chain is a study of T cell responses to AZD1222 COVID-19 vaccine. Produced via immunoSEQ multiplex PCR; TCRdb's table is partial and in-frame only. In the table there are roughly 120,000 clones, 75% to 90% of which are singletons. Trimming cost V 4 bases and J 7 bases, with 10 bases left between them. The germline gives CDR1 SQVTM, CDR2 ANQGSEA. The CDR3 loop spans 11 amino acids. The sequences come from peripheral blood, collected on day 0 of AZD1222 vaccination. The receptor's source is an adult in good health. V and J are TRBV29-1 and TRBJ1-2; TRBD1 is a possible D gene (5 bases). The CDR3: CSVGQGGGYTF. The CDR3 region has the DNA TGCAGCGTTGGCCAGGGTGGTGGCTACACCTTC.